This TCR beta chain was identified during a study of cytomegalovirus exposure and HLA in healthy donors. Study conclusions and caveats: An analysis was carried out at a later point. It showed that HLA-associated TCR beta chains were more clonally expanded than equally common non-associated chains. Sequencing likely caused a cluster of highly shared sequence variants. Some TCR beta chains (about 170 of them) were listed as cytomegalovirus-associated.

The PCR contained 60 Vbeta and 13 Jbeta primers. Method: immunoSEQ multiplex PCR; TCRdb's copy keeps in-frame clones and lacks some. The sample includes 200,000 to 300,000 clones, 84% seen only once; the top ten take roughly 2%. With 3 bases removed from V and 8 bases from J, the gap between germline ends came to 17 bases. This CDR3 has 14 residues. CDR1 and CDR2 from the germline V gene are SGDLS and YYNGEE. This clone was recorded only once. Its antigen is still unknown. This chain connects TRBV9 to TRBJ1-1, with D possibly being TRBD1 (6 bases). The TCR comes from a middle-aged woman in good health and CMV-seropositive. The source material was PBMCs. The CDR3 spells CASSATLGGGEAFF. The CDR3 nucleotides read TGTGCCAGCAGCGCAACTCTAGGGGGGGGAGAAGCTTTCTTT. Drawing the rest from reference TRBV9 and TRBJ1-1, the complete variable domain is DSGVTQTPKHLITATGQRVTLRCSPRSGDLSVYWYQQSLDQGLQFLIQYYNGEERAKGNILERFSAQQFPDLHSELNLSSLELGDSALYFCASSATLGGGEAFFGQGTRLTVV.